Here is one T cell receptor beta chain with its context. These data are taken from a study of technical replicates of blood from a handful of donors. Sequenced by immunoSEQ multiplex PCR; TCRdb stores in-frame clones only, minus some. Among fewer than 20,000 clones listed, around 87% were seen once. The CDR3 consists of 15 residues. The ends lost 1 base at V and 6 bases at J; junction bases unmatched: 6. From germline, CDR1 is SEHNR and CDR2 FQNEAQ (reference sequence). Sequences were obtained from PBMCs. This sequence originates from a human donor in good health. This chain links TRBV7-9 with TRBJ2-7, with 10 nucleotides matching TRBD2. CDR3: CASSLGLAGVGEQYF. CDR3 bases: TGTGCCAGCAGCTTAGGCCTAGCGGGAGTCGGCGAGCAGTACTTC.